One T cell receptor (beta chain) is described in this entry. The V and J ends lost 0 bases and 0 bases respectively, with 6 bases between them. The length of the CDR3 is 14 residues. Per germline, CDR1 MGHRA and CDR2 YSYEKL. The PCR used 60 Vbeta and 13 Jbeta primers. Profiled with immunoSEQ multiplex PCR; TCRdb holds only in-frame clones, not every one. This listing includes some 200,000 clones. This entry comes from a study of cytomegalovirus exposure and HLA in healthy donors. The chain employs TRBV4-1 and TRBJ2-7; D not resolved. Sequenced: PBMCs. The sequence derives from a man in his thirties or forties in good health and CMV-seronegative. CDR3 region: CASSQDRSSYEQYF. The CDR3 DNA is TGCGCCAGCAGCCAAGATAGGAGCTCCTACGAGCAGTACTTC.